The rows below give T cell receptor beta chains drawn from one sample of a study of T cells in pancreatic ductal adenocarcinoma. The table came from immunoSEQ multiplex PCR; TCRdb's copy has only in-frame clones and leaves some out. The repertoire consists of about 98,000 clones, with 90% to 95% occurring once and the leading ten covering about 3%. The sequencing sample was made of PBMCs. Receptor source: a human donor with pancreatic ductal adenocarcinoma. The CDR3 runs from the conserved cysteine through the conserved F or W. The D gene is left open where the match is weak.

TGTGCCAGCAGTTACCCCCTCAACCATCAGGAGGGGTATGGCTACACCTTC | CASSYPLNHQEGYGYTF | TRBJ1-2 | TRBV28 | -
TGTGCCAGCAACCGCGGTGGGACAGGGGCCCTTAACTATGGCTACACCTTC | CASNRGGTGALNYGYTF | TRBJ1-2 | TRBV5-5 | TRBD1
TGTGCCATCAGTGAGAATTGGGGACTTGAGGGTGGGGAGACCCAGTACTTC | CAISENWGLEGGETQYF | TRBJ2-5 | TRBV10-3 | -
TGTGCCAGCAGCACAAGGAGTACCTCTGGAAACACCATATATTTT | CASSTRSTSGNTIYF | TRBJ1-3 | TRBV7-9 | -
TGTGCCAGTACCGCAGACAGGGATAAAGCCAAAAACATTCAGTACTTC | CASTADRDKAKNIQYF | TRBJ2-4 | TRBV19 | TRBD1
TGTGCCAGCAGCTCCTGGGGGGATGGAAAACTGTTTTTT | CASSSWGDGKLFF | TRBJ1-4 | TRBV11-2 | -
TGTGCCAGCAGCGTAAGGGGCGGACAGGGGGCGCTCAGCGGGGAGCTGTTTTTT | CASSVRGGQGALSGELFF | TRBJ2-2 | TRBV9 | TRBD1
TGTGCCAGCAGCTTGGGAGACTTTTACACCGGGGAGCTGTTTTTT | CASSLGDFYTGELFF | TRBJ2-2 | TRBV11-2 | -
TGTGCCAGTAGTATCCAGGGACTCCCCGGTGGGGCCAACGTCCTGACTTTC | CASSIQGLPGGANVLTF | TRBJ2-6 | TRBV19 | -
TGTGCCAGCAGTCCCCCTGACAGGGCTAATGAAAAACTGTTTTTT | CASSPPDRANEKLFF | TRBJ1-4 | TRBV27 | TRBD1
TGTGCCAGCAGTCTGACTTCGGCGCTAGGAAACATTCAGTACTTC | CASSLTSALGNIQYF | TRBJ2-4 | TRBV5-4 | -
TGCGCCAGCAGCCAACCCGGAGGACGTTATTATGAAAAACTGTTTTTT | CASSQPGGRYYEKLFF | TRBJ1-4 | TRBV4-1 | -
TGTGCCAGTAGGGAGGGCCTGGCCAAAAACATTCAGTACTTC | CASREGLAKNIQYF | TRBJ2-4 | TRBV19 | -
TGTGCCAGCAGTACAGGGGTGGAGACCCAGTACTTC | CASSTGVETQYF | TRBJ2-5 | TRBV28 | TRBD1
TGTGCCAGCAGTCCAAGTCAACTCTATGGCTACACCTTC | CASSPSQLYGYTF | TRBJ1-2 | TRBV28 | -
TGCGCCAGCAGCCAAGATCCCTCGACTAGCGGGAGAATCTACGAGCAGTACTTC | CASSQDPSTSGRIYEQYF | TRBJ2-7 | TRBV4-1 | TRBD2
TGCGCCAGCAGCCAACGGGGACAGGGTGTCGTGACAGATACGCAGTATTTT | CASSQRGQGVVTDTQYF | TRBJ2-3 | TRBV4-1 | TRBD1
TGTGCCTGGAGCGGGAGACCGTCCTACGAGCAGTACTTC | CAWSGRPSYEQYF | TRBJ2-7 | TRBV30 | -
TGTGCCAGCAGCCGAGGGCGAGACACTGAAGCTTTCTTT | CASSRGRDTEAFF | TRBJ1-1 | TRBV14 | -
TGTGCCAGCAGTCGGGCCTACGAGCAGTACTTC | CASSRAYEQYF | TRBJ2-7 | TRBV14 | -
TGTGCCAGCAGCTTAACGGGGACTAGCGGGAGGGCCAGCTACAATGAGCAGTTCTTC | CASSLTGTSGRASYNEQFF | TRBJ2-1 | TRBV7-3 | TRBD2
TGCGCCAGCAGTCAATCGGAGGCAGGGAGGGTTTACGAGCAGTACTTC | CASSQSEAGRVYEQYF | TRBJ2-7 | TRBV23-1 | TRBD2
TGCGCCAGCAGCTTGGGACAGAGATACGAGCAGTACTTC | CASSLGQRYEQYF | TRBJ2-7 | TRBV5-1 | -
TGTGCCAGCAGGGCGGACAGGGATGCTTTCTTT | CASRADRDAFF | TRBJ1-1 | TRBV27 | TRBD1
TGCAGCGTTGCAGGCAGGGGACTAGGATTAACAGATACGCAGTATTTT | CSVAGRGLGLTDTQYF | TRBJ2-3 | TRBV29-1 | TRBD2
TGTGCCAGCAGATCCGCAGGTGAAAACGTCTACGAGCAGTACTTC | CASRSAGENVYEQYF | TRBJ2-7 | TRBV28 | -
TGTGCCAGCAGTGGGACTAGCGGGAGCTTGTACGAGCAGTACTTC | CASSGTSGSLYEQYF | TRBJ2-7 | TRBV2 | TRBD2
TGTGCCAGTAGTATATTGGCAGGGGAGACCTACGAGCAGTACTTC | CASSILAGETYEQYF | TRBJ2-7 | TRBV19 | -
TGTGCCAGCCGCCCCGGGACTAAAGAGACCCAGTACTTC | CASRPGTKETQYF | TRBJ2-5 | TRBV7-2 | TRBD2
TGTGCCTGGAATAAGGGGGCGAACACCGGGGAGCTGTTTTTT | CAWNKGANTGELFF | TRBJ2-2 | TRBV30 | -
TGTGCCAGCAGTTTTGGCCGGGGCTACAATGAGCAGTTCTTC | CASSFGRGYNEQFF | TRBJ2-1 | TRBV27 | -